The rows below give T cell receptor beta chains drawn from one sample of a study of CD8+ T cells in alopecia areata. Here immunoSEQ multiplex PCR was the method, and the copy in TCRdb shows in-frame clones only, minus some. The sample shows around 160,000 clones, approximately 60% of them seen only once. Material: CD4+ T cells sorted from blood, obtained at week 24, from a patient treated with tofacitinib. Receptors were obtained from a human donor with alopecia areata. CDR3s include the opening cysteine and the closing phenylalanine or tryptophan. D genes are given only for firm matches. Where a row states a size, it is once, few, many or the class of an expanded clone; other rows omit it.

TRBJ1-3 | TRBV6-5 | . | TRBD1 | CASRTGDGNTIYF
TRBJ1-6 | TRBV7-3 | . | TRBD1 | CASTTGRQGASPLHF
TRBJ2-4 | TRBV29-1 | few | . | CSARGEGTNIQYF
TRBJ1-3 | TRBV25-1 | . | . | CASSDWRGPGNTIYF
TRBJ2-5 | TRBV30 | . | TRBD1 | CALRDRVGETQYF
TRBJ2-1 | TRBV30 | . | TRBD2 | CAWRREVSGGTYNEQFF
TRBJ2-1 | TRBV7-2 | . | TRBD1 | CASSLTGGIGNEQFF
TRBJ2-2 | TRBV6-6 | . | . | CASRPGLSTGELFF
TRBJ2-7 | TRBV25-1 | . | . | CASSEEGQTNGGEQYF
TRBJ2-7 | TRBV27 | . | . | CASSLYPGERPYF
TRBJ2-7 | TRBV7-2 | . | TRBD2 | CASSTPPSGASYEQYF
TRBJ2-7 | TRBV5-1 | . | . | CASSFSPTAYEQYF
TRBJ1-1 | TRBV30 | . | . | CAWSRAEAFF
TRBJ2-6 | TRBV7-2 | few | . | CASSPQATSGANVLTF
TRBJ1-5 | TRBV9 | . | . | CASSVDQGMQPQHF
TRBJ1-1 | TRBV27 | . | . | CASSSSWGFNTEAFF
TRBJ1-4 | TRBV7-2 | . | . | CASSPQGGHRNEKLFF
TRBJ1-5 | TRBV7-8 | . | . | CASATERNQPQHF
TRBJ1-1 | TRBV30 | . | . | CAWSVWGLHTEAFF
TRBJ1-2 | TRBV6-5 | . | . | CASTHRKTDGYTF
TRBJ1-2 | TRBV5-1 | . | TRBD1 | CASSSGGTYGYTF
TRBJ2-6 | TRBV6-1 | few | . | CASSENVQATSSGANVLTF
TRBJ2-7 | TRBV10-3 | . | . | CAIMSGGTSSYEQYF
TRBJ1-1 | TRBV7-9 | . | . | CASSRGRSMNTEAFF
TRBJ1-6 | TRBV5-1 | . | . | CASSPGQEGSPLHF
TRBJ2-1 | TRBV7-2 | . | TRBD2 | CASSLEGRGFDEQFF
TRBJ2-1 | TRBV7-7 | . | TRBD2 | CASSPISGGYNEQFF
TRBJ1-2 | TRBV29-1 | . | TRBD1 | CSVGQEYYGYTF
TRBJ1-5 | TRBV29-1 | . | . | CSVGGNSNQPQHF
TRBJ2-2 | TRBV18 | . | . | CASSPPMSTNTGELFF
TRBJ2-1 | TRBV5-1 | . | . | CASSLRLVTNSGEQFF
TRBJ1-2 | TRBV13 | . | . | CASRVLNYGYTF
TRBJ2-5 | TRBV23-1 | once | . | CASSQCGSLQETQYF
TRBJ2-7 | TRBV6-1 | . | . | CASSDRSYEQYF
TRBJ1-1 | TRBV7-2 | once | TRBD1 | CASSLRTGTNTEAFF
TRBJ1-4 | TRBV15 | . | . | CATSRDITNEKLFF
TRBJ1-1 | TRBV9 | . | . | CASSVGSRTGGTEAFF
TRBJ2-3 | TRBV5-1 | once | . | CASSLGGGRADTQYF
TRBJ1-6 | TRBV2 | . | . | CASMATTYNSPLHF
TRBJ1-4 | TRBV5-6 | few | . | CASSLIQVEKLFF
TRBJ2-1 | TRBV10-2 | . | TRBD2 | CASCSGLGSPEQFF
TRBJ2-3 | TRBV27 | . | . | CASSFTGLSTDTQYF
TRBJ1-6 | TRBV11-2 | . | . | CASRTPGGTTSPLHF
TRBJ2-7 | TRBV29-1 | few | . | CSVEGLYEQYF
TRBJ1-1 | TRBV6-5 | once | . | CASSHPQGNTEAFF
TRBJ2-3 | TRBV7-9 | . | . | CASSPRPGTDTQYF
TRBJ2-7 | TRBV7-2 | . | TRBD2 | CASSPRLAGGYEQYF
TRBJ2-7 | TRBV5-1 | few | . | CASSADPNSYEQYF
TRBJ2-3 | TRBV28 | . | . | CARPSTDTQYF
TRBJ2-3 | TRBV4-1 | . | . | CASSQAPSDTQYF
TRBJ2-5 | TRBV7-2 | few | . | CASSQEGIRETQYF
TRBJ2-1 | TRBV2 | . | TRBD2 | CASSPGTSGGGREQFF
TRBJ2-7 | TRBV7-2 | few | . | CASSSRTGYEQYF
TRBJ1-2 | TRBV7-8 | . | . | CASSLGIYVGYTF
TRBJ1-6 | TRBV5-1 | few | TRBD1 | CASSSGQDSPLHF